This TCR beta chain originates from a study of blood T cell repertoires in COVID-19. Study-wide context: Material from acute and convalescent COVID-19 was sourced from the United States, Italy and Spain.

Assignments of participants to cohorts depended upon their own reported clinical history. V gave up 1 base and J gave up 1 base, with 14 bases separating them. Germline V gene data show CDR1 as SGHAT and CDR2 as FQNNGV. This CDR3 comprises 16 residues. Assay: immunoSEQ multiplex PCR; the TCRdb copy retains only in-frame clones and omits some. The data show hundreds of thousands of clones, with 70% to 90% seen just once and less than 2% held by the top ten. The sequenced material came from PBMCs or T cells enriched from blood (not recorded which). The origin of this receptor is a man aged 40-55 years who had recovered from COVID-19. This chain links TRBV11-2 with TRBJ2-7, with a weak D call TRBD2 (6 bases). The DNA of the CDR3 is TGTGCCAGCAGCTTAGGTGATACCCGGGGGTCCTACGAGCAGTACTTC. Protein: CASSLGDTRGSYEQYF.